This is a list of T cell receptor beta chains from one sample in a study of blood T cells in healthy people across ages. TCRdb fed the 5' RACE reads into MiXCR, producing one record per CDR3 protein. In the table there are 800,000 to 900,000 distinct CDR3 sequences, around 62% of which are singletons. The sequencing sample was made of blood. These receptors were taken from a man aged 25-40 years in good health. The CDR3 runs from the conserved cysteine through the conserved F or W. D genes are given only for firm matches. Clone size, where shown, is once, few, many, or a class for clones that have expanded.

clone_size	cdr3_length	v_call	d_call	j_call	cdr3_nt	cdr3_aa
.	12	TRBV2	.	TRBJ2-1	TGTGCCAAAAATAGGGATGGCAATGAGCAGTTCTTC	CAKNRDGNEQFF
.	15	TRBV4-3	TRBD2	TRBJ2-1	TGCGCCAGCAGCCAATCCCTCGGGACTAGCGGGGAGCAGTTCTTC	CASSQSLGTSGEQFF
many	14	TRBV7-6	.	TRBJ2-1	TGTGCCAGCAGCTTACGGGCGGGTTCCCATGAGCAGTTCTTC	CASSLRAGSHEQFF
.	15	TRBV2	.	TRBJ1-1	TGTGCCAGCAGTGAACCCGAGAGGAGCGGAACTGAAGCTTTCTTT	CASSEPERSGTEAFF
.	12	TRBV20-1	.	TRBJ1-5	TGCAGTGCTAGAGATCCAGATCAGCCCCAGCATTTT	CSARDPDQPQHF
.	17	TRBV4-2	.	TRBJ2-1	TGTGCCAGCAGCCAGACCGGACAGGGAGGGTTTTACAATGAGCAGTTCTTC	CASSQTGQGGFYNEQFF
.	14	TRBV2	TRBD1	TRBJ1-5	TGTGCCAGCAGTCAGACAGGGAGAGGGCAGCCCCAGCATTTT	CASSQTGRGQPQHF
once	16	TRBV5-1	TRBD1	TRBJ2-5	TGCGCCAGCAGCTGGGGACAGGGGGCTAATCAAGAGACCCAGTACTTC	CASSWGQGANQETQYF
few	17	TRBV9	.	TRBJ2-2	TGTGCCAGCAGCACCCCCCGTAAGGCTAGCTACACCGGGGAGCTGTTTTTT	CASSTPRKASYTGELFF
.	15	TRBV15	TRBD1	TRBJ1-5	TGTGCCACCAGCAAGACAGGGAGTAGGGGTCAGCCCCAGCATTTT	CATSKTGSRGQPQHF
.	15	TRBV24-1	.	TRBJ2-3	TGTGCCACCAGTGCTAACTACGAAGTGGCAGATACGCAGTATTTT	CATSANYEVADTQYF
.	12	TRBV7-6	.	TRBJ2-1	TGTGCCAGCAGCCCCGTAGTGGTGGAGCAGTTCTTC	CASSPVVVEQFF
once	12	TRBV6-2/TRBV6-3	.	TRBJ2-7	TGTGCCAGCAGACCCAGTGCCTACGAGCAGTACTTC	CASRPSAYEQYF
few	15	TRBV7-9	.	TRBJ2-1	TGTGCTAGCAGCCCCAGACTAAACCCCTACAATGAGCAGTTCTTC	CASSPRLNPYNEQFF
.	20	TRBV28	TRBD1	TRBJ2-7	TGTGCCAGCAGTTTCCCACTCAAAACCGAGGACAGGGATCCCTCCTACGAGCAGTACTTC	CASSFPLKTEDRDPSYEQYF
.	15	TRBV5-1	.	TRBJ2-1	TGCGCCAGCAGCTTGGTGGTGGGGGCCTACAATGAGCAGTTCTTC	CASSLVVGAYNEQFF
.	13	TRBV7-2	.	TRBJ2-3	TGTGCCAGCAGCCTCTTTGGGACAGATACGCAGTATTTT	CASSLFGTDTQYF
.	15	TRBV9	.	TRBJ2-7	TGTGCCAGCAGCGTAGGAGAGGGGTCCTCCTACGAGCAGTACTTC	CASSVGEGSSYEQYF
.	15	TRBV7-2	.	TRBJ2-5	TGTGCCAGCAGCCTGGGCACAGCCTGGGGAGAGACCCAGTACTTC	CASSLGTAWGETQYF
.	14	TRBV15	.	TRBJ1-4	TGTGCCACCAGCAGTCTCGTGAAAAATGAAAAACTGTTTTTT	CATSSLVKNEKLFF
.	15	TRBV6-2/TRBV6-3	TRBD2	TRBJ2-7	TGTGCCAGCAGTTACTTCGGGACTAGCGCTTACGAGCAGTACTTC	CASSYFGTSAYEQYF
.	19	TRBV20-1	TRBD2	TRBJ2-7	TGCAGTGCTAGAGATCTGTTTACTAGCGGGGGGACGAGCTCCTACGAGCAGTACTTC	CSARDLFTSGGTSSYEQYF
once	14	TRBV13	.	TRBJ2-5	TGTGCCAGCAGCTTACGCGGGACAGAAAAAGAGCAGTACTTC	CASSLRGTEKEQYF
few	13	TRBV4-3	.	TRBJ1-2	TGCGCCAGCAGCCCAACCCCGAAGTATGGCTACACCTTC	CASSPTPKYGYTF
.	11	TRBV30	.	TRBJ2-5	TGTGCCTGGAGTATCCAAGAGACCCAGTACTTC	CAWSIQETQYF
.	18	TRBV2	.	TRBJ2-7	TGTGCCAGCAGTGAGCGCCCAGGGGGGGCCGTCCTTTACAATGAGCAGTACTTC	CASSERPGGAVLYNEQYF
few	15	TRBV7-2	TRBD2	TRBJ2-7	TGTGCCAGCAGCTTAGGACTAGCGGCCACCTACGAGCAGTACTTC	CASSLGLAATYEQYF
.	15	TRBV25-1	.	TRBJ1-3	TGTGCCAGCAGTGAATTCAGTAACCTTGGAAACACCATATATTTT	CASSEFSNLGNTIYF
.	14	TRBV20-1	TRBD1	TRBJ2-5	TGCAGTGCCCATGACAGGGTTTTGGGAGAGACCCAGTACTTC	CSAHDRVLGETQYF
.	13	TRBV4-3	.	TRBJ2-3	TGCGCCAGCAGCCAAGAGGCGGAAGAAACGCAGTATTTT	CASSQEAEETQYF
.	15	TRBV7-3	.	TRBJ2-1	TGTGCCAGCAGCTCTGGGCCTCCCCCCTACAATGAGCAGTTCTTC	CASSSGPPPYNEQFF
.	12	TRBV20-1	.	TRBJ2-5	TGCAGTGCTAGTGGGCGGCAAGAGACCCAGTACTTC	CSASGRQETQYF
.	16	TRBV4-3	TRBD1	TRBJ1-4	TGCGCCAGCAGCCAAGAACAGGGGCGAGCTAATGAAAAACTGTTTTTT	CASSQEQGRANEKLFF
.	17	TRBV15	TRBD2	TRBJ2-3	TGTGCCACCAGCAGGACCCGGCTAGCGGGGATATTAGATACGCAGTATTTT	CATSRTRLAGILDTQYF
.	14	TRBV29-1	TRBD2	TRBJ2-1	TGCAGCGTTGCGGGACTAGCCACCTACAATGAGCAGTTCTTC	CSVAGLATYNEQFF
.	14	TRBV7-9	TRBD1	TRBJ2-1	TGTGCCAGCAGCCGGGACAGGGGGTGGAATGAGCAGTTCTTC	CASSRDRGWNEQFF
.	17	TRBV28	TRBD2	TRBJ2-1	TGTGCCAGCAGTTTACAAACGACTAGCGCGCCCTACAATGAGCAGTTCTTC	CASSLQTTSAPYNEQFF
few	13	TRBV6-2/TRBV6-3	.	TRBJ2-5	TGTGCCAGCAGTTACTCGACAGCAGAGACCCAGTACTTC	CASSYSTAETQYF
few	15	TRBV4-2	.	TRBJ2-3	TGTGCCAGCAGCCAAGATCTACTGATCACAGATACGCAGTATTTT	CASSQDLLITDTQYF
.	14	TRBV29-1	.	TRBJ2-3	TGCAGCGCTCAACTAACGAGAAGCACAGATACGCAGTATTTT	CSAQLTRSTDTQYF
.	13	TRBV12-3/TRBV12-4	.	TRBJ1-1	TGTGCCAGCAGTTTGGGGGGGGCCTCTGAAGCTTTCTTT	CASSLGGASEAFF
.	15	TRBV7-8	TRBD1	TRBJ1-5	TGTGCCAGCAGCCGCGGGGACAGGGAAAATCAGCCCCAGCATTTT	CASSRGDRENQPQHF
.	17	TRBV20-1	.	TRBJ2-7	TGCAGTGCGAGAAGGAAGGGACACAACAAAGCCTACTACGAGCAGTACTTC	CSARRKGHNKAYYEQYF
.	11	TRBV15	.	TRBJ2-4	TGTGCCACCAGCTCCGGGTTAGGGCAGTACTTC	CATSSGLGQYF
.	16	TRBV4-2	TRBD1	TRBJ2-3	TGTGCCAGCAGCCAAGATGGCGACAGGGGTAGGGATACGCAGTATTTT	CASSQDGDRGRDTQYF